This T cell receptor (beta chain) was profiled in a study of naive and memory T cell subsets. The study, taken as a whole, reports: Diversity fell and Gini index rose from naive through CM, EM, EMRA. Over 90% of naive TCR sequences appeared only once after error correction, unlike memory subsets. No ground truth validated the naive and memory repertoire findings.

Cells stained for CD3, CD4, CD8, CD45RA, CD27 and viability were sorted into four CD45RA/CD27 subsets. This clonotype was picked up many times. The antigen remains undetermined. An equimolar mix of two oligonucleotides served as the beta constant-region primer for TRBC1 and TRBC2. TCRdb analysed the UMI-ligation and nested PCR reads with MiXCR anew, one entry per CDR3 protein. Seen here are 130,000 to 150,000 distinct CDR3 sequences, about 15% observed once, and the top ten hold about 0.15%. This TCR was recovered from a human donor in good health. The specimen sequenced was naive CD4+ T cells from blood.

This CDR3 is CSAEAKYEQYF. The CDR3 coding sequence is TGCAGTGCCGAAGCTAAATACGAGCAGTACTTC. This rearrangement joins TRBV20-1 to TRBJ2-7; no definite D call. The CDR3 is 11 amino acids. Germline V CDR1 and CDR2: DFQATT, SNEGSKA (reference sequence). V was clipped by 6 bases and J by 4 bases, with 10 bases between them.